A selection of T cell receptor beta chains follows, all from one sample in a study of technical replicates of blood from a handful of donors. Clones were read by immunoSEQ multiplex PCR, and TCRdb kept only the in-frame ones, dropping some. Among about 100,000 clones listed, approximately 94% were seen once. The sequencing input was T cells isolated from PBMCs. The receptors come from a human donor in good health. Each CDR3 is given with its conserved first and last residue. Only part of the rows carry a size: once, few, many, or a class if the clone is expanded.

TRBV5-5	TRBJ2-7	.	CASRVQGGGYEQYF
TRBV29-1	TRBJ1-2	.	CSVGSSEDGYTF
TRBV6-1	TRBJ1-2	.	CASRITGIGYGYTF
TRBV7-6	TRBJ2-3	.	CASSLGESDTQYF
TRBV2	TRBJ2-2	.	CASSVASGSLGELFF
TRBV7-2	TRBJ2-3	.	CASSLTPTDTQYF
TRBV6-5	TRBJ1-1	.	CASSYWGGAFF
TRBV14	TRBJ2-2	.	CASSQIRAGELFF
TRBV21-1	TRBJ1-4	.	CASSTSYRDREKLFF
TRBV10-3	TRBJ2-7	.	CAITRGLAGGLYEQYF
TRBV29-1	TRBJ2-5	once	CSVEFLGEETQYF
TRBV5-8	TRBJ1-1	.	CASSPGGARDEAFF
TRBV5-1	TRBJ2-7	.	CASSSTGDTYEQYF